This TCR beta chain originates from a study of T cell responses to AZD1222 COVID-19 vaccine. General observations from the study: Females outnumbered males among donors, who were mostly white British; clonal diversity was possibly underestimated. Nearly half of the spike-specific TCRs reportedly recognize variant regions that carry no mutations.

Per the germline V gene, CDR1 is SGDLS and CDR2 is YYNGEE. V shed 0 bases and J shed 4 bases, with 11 bases lying between them. The CDR3 totals 15 residues. About this clone itself: Its antigen is as yet unknown.

Second doses at about 4 or about 12 weeks were pooled. Sequenced by immunoSEQ multiplex PCR; TCRdb stores in-frame clones only, minus some. The sample lists 80,000 or so clones, 80% to 95% seen once, with roughly 4.8% in the top ten. The clonotype comes from an adult who received the AZD1222 COVID-19 vaccine. Sequencing used peripheral blood, obtained 28 days after the second AZD1222 dose. The V and J genes are TRBV9 and TRBJ2-4; no reliable D call. CDR3 loop: CASSVGVTAKNIQYF. For the CDR3, the DNA is TGTGCCAGCAGCGTAGGAGTAACAGCAAAAAACATTCAGTACTTC.